This entry features one T cell receptor (beta chain) sequence. Its target is unknown. The germline V gene encodes CDR1 SEHNR and CDR2 FQNEAQ (reference sequence). With 2 bases removed from V and 5 bases from J, the gap between germline ends came to 12 bases. This CDR3 has 14 residues. As every portion of the isolated RNA was reverse transcribed, the sequencing read expressed TCRB transcripts. Generated by immunoSEQ multiplex PCR, the TCRdb table keeps only in-frame clones and is missing some. The data show about 140,000 clones, roughly 7.2% seen once. The sample comes from a study of beta chain features in type 1 diabetes. In the study overall: When patients were set against healthy donors, age, gender and cell yields were similar. Study-wide results and limits: In every one of the four CD4+ subsets, TCRB CDR3s were moderately but significantly shorter in Type 1 diabetes patients.

The sample taken for sequencing was central memory CD4+ T cells from blood. The gene calls are TRBV7-9 and TRBJ1-1; no clear D. The receptor was isolated from a woman in her twenties or thirties in good health. DNA for the CDR3: TGTGCCAGCAGCTTAACCCCGAGGGAGACTGAAGCTTTCTTT. The encoded protein is CASSLTPRETEAFF.